This TCR beta chain was recovered during a study of blood T cells in healthy people across ages. Remarks on this clonotype: The target antigen is unknown. The germline gene is not matched at one end of the junction; a read error may be the cause.

The CDR3 runs to 14 residues. Germline V gene lookup returns CDR1 LGHNA and CDR2 YNFKEQ. Then a second PCR, running roughly 7 to 11 cycles, was carried out with a sample-barcoded 5' primer and a J-beta primer mix. TCRdb recomputed calls from the 5' RACE reads with MiXCR, one row per CDR3 protein. The sample holds under 700,000 distinct CDR3 sequences, nearly 25% seen once. Overall study results and limits: PBMC samples, being unsorted, prevented any conclusive comparison of naive and antigen-experienced cells. Per million T cells, TCR beta diversity dropped roughly linearly as age increased. Strong correlation existed between TCR beta diversity and naive T cell percentage. Expanded clonotype changes were possibly confounded by unknown donor CMV status.

This same sample was also part of a study on T cells of mothers and their children.

This sequence originates from a boy aged 10-17 years in good health. This sequence joins TRBV4-2 and TRBJ2-3, with D perhaps TRBD1 (5 bases). Material: blood. DNA of the CDR3: TGTGCCAGCACCCGCCCGAGGACAACTGATACGCAGTCTTTT. This codes for CASTRPRTTDTQSF.